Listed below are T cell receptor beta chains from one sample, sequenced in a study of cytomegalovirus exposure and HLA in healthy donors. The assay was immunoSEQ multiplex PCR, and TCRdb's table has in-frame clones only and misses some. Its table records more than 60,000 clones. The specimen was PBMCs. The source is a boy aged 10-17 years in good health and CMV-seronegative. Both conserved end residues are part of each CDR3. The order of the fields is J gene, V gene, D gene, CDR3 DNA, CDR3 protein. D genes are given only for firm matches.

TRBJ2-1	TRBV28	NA	TGTGCCAGCGAGGGGTGGACTATCGGCGATGAGCAGTTCTTC	CASEGWTIGDEQFF
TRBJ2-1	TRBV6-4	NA	TGTGCCAGCAGTGACCCCCAGGGGTCCTACAATGAGCAGTTCTTC	CASSDPQGSYNEQFF
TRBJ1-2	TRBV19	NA	TGTGCCAGTAGTATAGGGGAGGAGATATATGGCTACACCTTC	CASSIGEEIYGYTF
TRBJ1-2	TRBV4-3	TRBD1	TGCGCCAGCAGCCAGGACACAGGGGGCGGCTATGGCTACACCTTC	CASSQDTGGGYGYTF
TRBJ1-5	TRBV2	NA	TGTGCCAGCAGGCAGGGTGATCAGCCCCAGCATTTT	CASRQGDQPQHF
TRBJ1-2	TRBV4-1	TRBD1	TGCGCCAGCAGCCAAGTTGGACAGGGGAGCTATGGCTACACCTTC	CASSQVGQGSYGYTF
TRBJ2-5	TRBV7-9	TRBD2	TGTGCCAGCAGCTTAGGACTAGCGGTACAAGAGACCCAGTACTTC	CASSLGLAVQETQYF
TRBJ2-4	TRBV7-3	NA	TGTGCCAGCAGCTTAGGACTAGCCAAAAACATTCAGTACTTC	CASSLGLAKNIQYF
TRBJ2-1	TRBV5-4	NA	TGTGCCAGCAGCCCGCTAGTGGGGGGAAACTACAATGAGCAGTTCTTC	CASSPLVGGNYNEQFF
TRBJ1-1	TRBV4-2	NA	TGTGCCAGCAGCCCCCCTAACCCTAACACTGAAGCTTTCTTT	CASSPPNPNTEAFF
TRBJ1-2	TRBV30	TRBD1	TGTGCCCGGGACAGGGGGCGGGATGGCTACACCTTC	CARDRGRDGYTF
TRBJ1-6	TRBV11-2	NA	TGTGCCAGCAGCTCCCGGGACACGAATTCACCCCTCCACTTT	CASSSRDTNSPLHF
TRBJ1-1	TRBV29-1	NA	TGCAGCGTTTACGGCGGGAACACTGAAGCTTTCTTT	CSVYGGNTEAFF
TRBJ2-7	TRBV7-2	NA	TGTGCCAGCAGCTTAGACATCCACGAGCAGTACTTC	CASSLDIHEQYF
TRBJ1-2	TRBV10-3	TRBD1	TGTGCCATCAGTGAGTGGGGACAGGGGGCGGATTATGGCTACACCTTC	CAISEWGQGADYGYTF
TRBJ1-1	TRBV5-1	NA	TGCGCCAGCAGCTTAACACCGGGACACCAGAACACTGAAGCTTTCTTT	CASSLTPGHQNTEAFF
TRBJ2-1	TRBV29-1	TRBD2	TGCAGCGTTGGAGGGCTAGCGGGGAGCTCCTACAATGAGCAGTTCTTC	CSVGGLAGSSYNEQFF
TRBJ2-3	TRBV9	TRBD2	TGTGCCAGCAGTCCTAGCGGGAACACAGATACGCAGTATTTT	CASSPSGNTDTQYF
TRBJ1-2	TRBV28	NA	TGTGCCAGCAGTCTCCAGGGGAATGGCTACACCTTC	CASSLQGNGYTF
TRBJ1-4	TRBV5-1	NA	TGCGCCAGCAGCTTGGCAGCAACTAATGAAAAACTGTTTTTT	CASSLAATNEKLFF
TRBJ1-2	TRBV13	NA	TGTGCCAGCAGCTTGGACAGAAACTATGGCTACACCTTC	CASSLDRNYGYTF
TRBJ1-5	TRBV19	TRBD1	TGTGCCAGTAGTATCCTAAAGAAAACTCCGGGACAGGGGGCGGTTCAGCCCCAGCATTTT	CASSILKKTPGQGAVQPQHF
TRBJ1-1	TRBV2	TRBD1	TGTGCCAGCAGTGAAGCGCGGACAGGGGGATACACTGAAGCTTTCTTT	CASSEARTGGYTEAFF
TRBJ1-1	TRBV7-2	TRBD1	TGTGCCAGCAGCTCGCGACAGGGCGGCACTGAAGCTTTCTTT	CASSSRQGGTEAFF
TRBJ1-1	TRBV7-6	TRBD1	TGTGCCAGCAGCCCTTTGACAGGGTCGAACACTGAAGCTTTCTTT	CASSPLTGSNTEAFF
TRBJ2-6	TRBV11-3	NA	TGTGCCAGCAGCCTGGAGGCCTCTGGGGCCAACGTCCTGACTTTC	CASSLEASGANVLTF
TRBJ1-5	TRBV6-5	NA	TGTGCCAGCAGCCGCCGGGCGGGGGGAGGGCAGCCCCAGCATTTT	CASSRRAGGGQPQHF